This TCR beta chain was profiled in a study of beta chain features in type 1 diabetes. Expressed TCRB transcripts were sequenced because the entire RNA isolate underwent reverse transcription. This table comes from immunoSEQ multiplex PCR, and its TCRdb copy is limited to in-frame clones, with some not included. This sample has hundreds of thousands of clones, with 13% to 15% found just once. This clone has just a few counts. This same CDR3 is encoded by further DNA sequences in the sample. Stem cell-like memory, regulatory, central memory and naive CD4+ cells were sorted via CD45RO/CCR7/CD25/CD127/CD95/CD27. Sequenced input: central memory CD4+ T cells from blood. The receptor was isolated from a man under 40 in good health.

In nucleotides, the CDR3 is TGTGCCAGCAGCTTACCTTCCTACGAGCAGTACTTC. It is translated as CASSLPSYEQYF. This chain joins TRBV7-2 and TRBJ2-7, with D unresolved. The V end lost 2 bases, the J end lost 1 base, and 3 bases lay between the germline ends. Germline V CDR1 and CDR2: SGHTA, FQGNSA. The CDR3 is 12 residues long.